The 7 T cell receptor beta chains below were found in one sample sequenced in a study of T cell responses to AZD1222 COVID-19 vaccine. Profiling relied on immunoSEQ multiplex PCR, and the TCRdb table lists in-frame clones only, not all of them. The table lists around 190,000 clones, 70% to 90% of them singletons, with approximately 0.49% in the top ten. The sequencing here drew on peripheral blood, taken on day 0 of AZD1222 vaccination. These TCRs come from an adult in good health.

This rearrangement joins TRBV10-3 to TRBJ1-5; D gene unclear. CDR1 and CDR2 (germline): ENHRY, SYGVKD. Trimming took 0 bases from V and 6 from J, leaving 12 bases between them. This CDR3 has 15 amino acids. CDR3 coding DNA: TGTGCCATCAGTGAGTCGCCAGGTGGAGCTCAGCCCCAGCATTTT. Encoded protein: CAISESPGGAQPQHF.

The chain joins TRBV6-1 to TRBJ1-1, with a possible D match to TRBD1 (6 bases). This CDR3 is 13 amino acids long. V was cut by 1 base and J by 11 bases, with 14 bases left in between. Germline CDR1 MNHNS, CDR2 SASEGT. In DNA, the CDR3 is TGTGCCAGCAGTGAAGACAGGGTCGGGGAGGCTTTCTTT. This sequence encodes CASSEDRVGEAFF.

V gene TRBV4-3 combines with J gene TRBJ2-1; 7 nucleotides agree with TRBD2. The V gene end was trimmed by 0 bases and the J gene end by 4 bases; junction bases not matched to a gene: 18. Germline CDR1 and CDR2: LGHNA and YSLEER. CDR3 length: 20 residues. The CDR3 coding sequence is TGCGCCAGCAGCCAAGATAGAGGTAGCGGGTTTCCCCTGAGATACAATGAGCAGTTCTTC. Residues: CASSQDRGSGFPLRYNEQFF.

The chain joins TRBV7-2 to TRBJ2-3, with 13 bases identical to TRBD2. Trimming at V came to 1 base and at J to 4 bases, leaving 8 bases not matched to a gene. Germline values: CDR1 SGHTA, CDR2 FQGNSA. The CDR3 extends over 18 amino acids. The CDR3 spells CASSLDSVGTSGADTQYF. The CDR3 DNA reads TGTGCCAGCAGCTTAGACTCGGTCGGGACTAGCGGGGCAGATACGCAGTATTTT.

The rearrangement links TRBV4-2 to TRBJ2-5; D is undetermined. This CDR3 comprises 13 residues. In germline, CDR1 is LGHNA, CDR2 YNFKEQ. Trimming removed 4 bases at V and 0 bases at J, with 6 bases between. CDR3 nucleotide sequence: TGTGCCAGCAGCCTCGTTAACCAAGAGACCCAGTACTTC. It encodes CASSLVNQETQYF.

The rearrangement uses TRBV5-1 and TRBJ2-2; 7 bases are shared with TRBD1. V lost 2 bases, J lost 5 bases, and 6 bases stayed unmatched. Germline CDR1 reads SGHRS; CDR2 reads YFSETQ. The CDR3 has 15 amino acids. CDR3 sequence reads: CASSLGQAGTGELFF. The CDR3 coding sequence is TGCGCCAGCAGCTTAGGACAGGCCGGGACCGGGGAGCTGTTTTTT.

The rearrangement links TRBV2 to TRBJ1-2; perhaps TRBD1 as D (6 bases). The germline V gene encodes CDR1 SNHLY and CDR2 FYNNEI. The CDR3 is 13 residues long. V shed 4 bases and J shed 4 bases, with 10 bases lying between them. CDR3 in amino acids: CASSGAGAYGYTF. Here the CDR3 DNA reads TGTGCCAGCAGTGGGGCAGGGGCCTATGGCTACACCTTC.